These 13 T cell receptor beta chains were all obtained from the same sample, sequenced in a study of T cell repertoires in cytomegalovirus infection. Their cognate antigens are unknown. TCRdb redid the calling of the reads with MiXCR, one entry per CDR3 protein. The sample holds roughly 78,000 distinct CDR3 sequences; roughly 37% are singletons and the top ten take about 92%. The source material was CD8+ T cells from cultured PBMCs, sampled from culture after CMV antigen stimulation. Receptors were obtained from a human donor in good health (CMV status not recorded). Some clones in this sample may be carry-over from other donors' samples.

J is TRBJ1-2 and V is TRBV7-9; D is ambiguous. The V gene's germline CDR1 is SEHNR and CDR2 FQNEAQ (reference sequence). The CDR3 length is 12 residues. The V and J ends lost 1 base and 3 bases respectively, with 3 bases between them. The CDR3 region is CASSLDYYGYTF. CDR3 in DNA: TGTGCCAGCAGCTTAGATTACTATGGCTACACCTTC.

The chain has TRBV28 and TRBJ2-7, with TRBD1 as a possible D gene (5 bases). The V gene's germline CDR1 is MDHEN and CDR2 SYDVKM. This CDR3 is built from 12 residues. V lost 5 bases, J lost 4 bases, and 9 bases lay in between. Written as DNA, the CDR3 is TGTGCCAGCAGTCCACAGGATTACGAGCAGTACTTC. Amino acid sequence: CASSPQDYEQYF.

This clonotype was seen a handful of times. The chain carries TRBV5-5 and TRBJ1-5; D is undetermined. This CDR3 has 16 residues. Germline-derived CDR1 and CDR2 are SGHKS and YYEKEE (reference sequence). V lost 1 base to trimming and J lost 1 base, with 12 bases between them. For the CDR3, the DNA is TGTGCCAGCAGCTTGTATTGGAGTATAAGCAATCAGCCCCAGCATTTT. Translating it yields CASSLYWSISNQPQHF. The full variable domain, its missing parts supplied by reference TRBV5-5 and TRBJ1-5, is DAGVTQSPTHLIKTRGQQVTLRCSPISGHKSVSWYQQVLGQGPQFIFQYYEKEERGRGNFPDRFSARQFPNYSSELNVNALLLGDSALYLCASSLYWSISNQPQHFGDGTRLSIL.

This sequence joins TRBV7-8 and TRBJ1-6; the D gene is possibly TRBD1 (6 bases). V lost 0 bases, J lost 10 bases, and 16 bases lay in between. The CDR3 is 16 residues long. Looked up from germline, CDR1 is SGHVS and CDR2 is FQNEAQ. The CDR3 loop is CASSLASGEVESPLHF. The CDR3 region has the DNA TGTGCCAGCAGCTTAGCATCAGGGGAGGTGGAATCACCCCTCCACTTT.

This clonotype appeared many times. This rearrangement joins TRBV5-1 to TRBJ1-1; 7 positions match TRBD1. This CDR3 is built from 16 residues. The germline gives CDR1 SGHRS, CDR2 YFSETQ. Trimming at V came to 4 bases and at J to 3 bases, leaving 12 bases not matched to a gene. CDR3 in DNA: TGCGCCAGCAGCCCCACCGGGACAGAATATTACACTGAAGCTTTCTTT. It translates to CASSPTGTEYYTEAFF.

In its sample, this clonotype was seen many times. The gene calls are TRBV7-8 and TRBJ1-1; no firm D call. The CDR3 loop spans 15 amino acids. Germline CDR1 and CDR2: SGHVS and FQNEAQ. The V and J ends lost 3 bases and 0 bases respectively, with 11 bases between them. CDR3 coding DNA: TGTGCCAGCAGCTTTGCTGACGATATGAACACTGAAGCTTTCTTT. This encodes CASSFADDMNTEAFF.

CDR3 residues: CASSLQSIRQGISYTF. In DNA form, the CDR3 reads TGTGCCAGCAGCTTACAAAGTATTCGGCAGGGGATAAGCTACACCTTC. The J gene is TRBJ1-2, the V gene TRBV5-6; D may be TRBD1 (6 bases). Trimming took 2 bases from V and 9 from J, leaving 23 bases between them. Looked up from germline, CDR1 is SGHDT and CDR2 is YYEEEE. The CDR3 runs to 16 residues. The whole variable domain, filled in from reference TRBV5-6 and TRBJ1-2, reads DAGVTQSPTHLIKTRGQQVTLRCSPKSGHDTVSWYQQALGQGPQFIFQYYEEEERQRGNFPDRFSGHQFPNYSSELNVNALLLGDSALYLCASSLQSIRQGISYTFGSGTRLTVV.

The J gene is TRBJ2-7, the V gene TRBV9, with TRBD2 matching 7 bases. The CDR3 totals 14 residues. Per germline, CDR1 SGDLS and CDR2 YYNGEE. Trimming at V came to 0 bases and at J to 3 bases, leaving 3 bases not matched to a gene. The DNA of the CDR3 is TGTGCCAGCAGCGTAGATGGGGGGGTCTACGAGCAGTACTTC. Translated: CASSVDGGVYEQYF.

In this sample, this clonotype turned up a few times. The chain has TRBV7-2 and TRBJ2-7; 9 bases match TRBD1. CDR1 is SGHTA, CDR2 FQGNSA, per germline. The CDR3 is 14 amino acids. Trimming removed 5 bases from V and 6 bases from J; junction bases left unmatched: 8. In DNA, the CDR3 is TGTGCCAGCAGCCGGGGACAGGGTCGGGGCGAGCAGTACTTC. Protein: CASSRGQGRGEQYF.

The rearrangement uses TRBV12-3 or TRBV12-4 and TRBJ1-1; 10 positions match TRBD1. The CDR3 sequence is 14 residues long. The trim removed 4 bases at V and 5 bases at J, leaving 4 bases unmatched. The CDR3 DNA is TGTGCCAGCAGTTCTCGGACAGGGGGAACTGAAGCTTTCTTT. Its protein product is CASSSRTGGTEAFF.

This clonotype was counted between two and nine times. The chain employs TRBV7-2 and TRBJ2-7; D is ambiguous. Per the germline V gene, CDR1 is SGHTA and CDR2 is FQGNSA. V was clipped by 1 base and J by 4 bases, with 8 bases between them. This CDR3 is 13 amino acids long. As DNA, the CDR3 is TGTGCCAGCAGCTTAGGACACCAATACGAGCAGTACTTC. It translates to CASSLGHQYEQYF.

This clonotype was picked up one time. The rearrangement uses TRBV27 and TRBJ2-3; 8 nucleotides agree with TRBD2. The V gene's germline CDR1 is MNHEY and CDR2 SMNVEV (reference sequence). CDR3 length equals 14 residues. The ends lost 8 bases at V and 7 bases at J; junction bases unmatched: 11. CDR3 region: CASQTAGGRYTQYF. In nucleotides, the CDR3 is TGTGCCAGCCAGACTGCGGGGGGTCGGTATACGCAGTATTTT.

This sequence joins TRBV7-9 and TRBJ2-1, with TRBD1 as a possible D gene (5 bases). CDR1 and CDR2 from the germline V gene are SEHNR and FQNEAQ (reference sequence). V was clipped by 3 bases and J by 5 bases, with 17 bases between them. CDR3 length equals 16 residues. CDR3 coding DNA: TGTGCCAGCAGCTTTTCAGGGCAGGGAAGAAACAATGAGCAGTTCTTC. Translated, it gives CASSFSGQGRNNEQFF.